This T cell receptor beta chain originates from a study of cytomegalovirus exposure and HLA in healthy donors. Turning to the study itself: Out of 350 to 400 genotyped donors, about 84% belonged to the Caucasian-associated ancestry cluster. Findings and limits, study-wide: Later findings reportedly placed an Asian-associated ancestry cluster below the approximately 670-donor mean for N-insertions. Because they were indistinguishable, some V segments, including TRBV6-2 and TRBV6-3, were excluded.

The PCR used 60 Vbeta and 13 Jbeta primers. TCRdb keeps only in-frame clones here, not all; method: immunoSEQ multiplex PCR. The sample contains 150,000 or so clones, roughly three quarters of which appear only once. Details on this clone: The antigen remains unidentified.

Between the trimmed V and J ends, which lost 0 bases and 5 bases, there was a span of 8 bases. CDR3 length: 13 amino acids. In germline, CDR1 is SGHTA, CDR2 FQGNSA. Those who donated were healthy bone marrow donors. The sequence derives from a man in his forties or fifties in good health and CMV-seropositive. This rearrangement joins TRBV7-2 to TRBJ2-7; D gene unclear. The material sequenced was PBMCs. CDR3 coding DNA: TGTGCCAGCAGCTTAGCGCGTGAGGACGAGCAGTACTTC. Translation: CASSLAREDEQYF.